Below are 32 T cell receptor beta chains sequenced from a single sample in a study of OX40 agonist ivuxolimab in advanced cancers. Some clones are missing from TCRdb's copy, which holds only in-frame ones; the method was immunoSEQ multiplex PCR. The profile shows 55,000 to 65,000 clones, about 91% of them singletons. This sample comprised CD4+ or CD8+ T cells sorted from blood, obtained in a trial of the OX40 agonist ivuxolimab. The receptor source for this set is an adult with an advanced solid tumor such as melanoma, head and neck, liver or kidney cancer.

The CDR3 protein is CASSPSGRGSTDTQYF. The DNA for the CDR3 is TGCGCCAGCAGTCCCTCGGGGCGGGGGAGCACAGATACGCAGTATTTT. This chain joins TRBV10-1 and TRBJ2-3; 7 bases fit TRBD2. The J segment lost 0 bases and the V segment lost 5 bases, leaving 8 bases of the junction unmatched. This CDR3 is 16 amino acids long. In germline, CDR1 is WNHNN, CDR2 SYGVQD (reference sequence).

V gene TRBV19 combines with J gene TRBJ2-2; TRBD1 agrees at 7 bases. CDR1 is LNHDA, CDR2 SQIVND, per germline (reference sequence). V shed 3 bases and J 7 bases; nucleotides not matched to a gene: 8. The CDR3 totals 15 residues. The DNA of the CDR3 is TGTGCCAGTAGTATCCCAGCCACAGGGGACGGGGAGCTGTTTTTT. Protein: CASSIPATGDGELFF.

This chain uses TRBV7-2 with TRBJ2-1; 12 bases match TRBD2. Germline-derived CDR1 and CDR2 are SGHTA and FQGNSA. CDR3 length: 15 residues. With 6 bases clipped from V and 8 bases from J, the junction kept 8 bases outside the gene matches. The CDR3 region is CASSPLAGGQYEQFF. The CDR3 DNA follows: TGTGCCAGCAGTCCACTAGCGGGAGGTCAGTATGAGCAGTTCTTC.

V gene TRBV18 combines with J gene TRBJ1-1; TRBD1 is a possible D gene (5 bases). This CDR3 is 15 amino acids long. V was pared by 2 bases and J by 0 bases, with 10 bases between. Germline V lookup: CDR1 KGHSH, CDR2 LQKENI. Here the CDR3 DNA reads TGTGCCAGCTCACCAGGTTTCAGGGTGAACACTGAAGCTTTCTTT. As protein: CASSPGFRVNTEAFF.

This rearrangement joins TRBV2 to TRBJ2-3; 10 bases match TRBD2. This CDR3 has 15 amino acids. Trimming removed 4 bases from V and 3 bases from J; junction bases left unmatched: 4. Germline loops: CDR1 SNHLY, CDR2 FYNNEI. Here the CDR3 reads CASSVLAGETDTQYF. CDR3 coding DNA: TGTGCCAGCAGTGTTCTAGCGGGAGAGACAGATACGCAGTATTTT.

Only one count was recorded for this clone. V gene TRBV18 combines with J gene TRBJ2-5; 12 bases align to TRBD2. Germline V gene data show CDR1 as KGHSH and CDR2 as LQKENI. J gave up 4 bases and V 0 bases, and 9 bases lay outside the gene matches. This CDR3 contains 18 residues. CDR3 nucleotide sequence: TGTGCCAGCTCACCACCCGGGACTAGCGGGCTTATGGGAGAGACCCAGTACTTC. It yields the protein CASSPPGTSGLMGETQYF.

This sequence joins TRBV6-5 and TRBJ2-7, with TRBD1 identical over 9 bases. The CDR3 covers 15 residues. Trimming cost V 0 bases and J 5 bases; bases outside gene matches: 5. CDR1 and CDR2 (germline): MNHEY, SVGAGI. CDR3 nucleotide sequence: TGTGCCAGCAGTTACTCGGGGACAGGGACGGACGAGCAGTACTTC. Protein sequence: CASSYSGTGTDEQYF.

The chain carries TRBV7-2 and TRBJ2-3; 7 bases map to TRBD2. V dropped 2 bases and J dropped 0; count of bases not matched to a gene: 2. Germline CDR1 and CDR2: SGHTA and FQGNSA. This CDR3 is built from 15 residues. In DNA form, the CDR3 reads TGTGCCAGCAGCTTAACTAGCGTAAGCACAGATACGCAGTATTTT. Its translation: CASSLTSVSTDTQYF.

The chain employs TRBV9 and TRBJ2-2; D is possibly TRBD2 (5 bases). The CDR3 spans 16 residues. Germline values: CDR1 SGDLS, CDR2 YYNGEE. The ends were cut back, 1 base at V and 3 bases at J, with 13 bases in the middle. DNA for the CDR3: TGTGCCAGCAGCGTACTAAGTGGGAGTCACACCGGGGAGCTGTTTTTT. Translation: CASSVLSGSHTGELFF.

The V and J genes are TRBV6-1 and TRBJ2-1; 7 bases map to TRBD2. The CDR3 has 15 residues. Germline CDR1 and CDR2: MNHNS and SASEGT. V dropped 5 bases and J dropped 0; count of bases not matched to a gene: 4. The CDR3 nucleotides read TGTGCCAGCAGTTGGGCGGGAGACTCCTACAATGAGCAGTTCTTC. Translated, it gives CASSWAGDSYNEQFF.

The V and J genes are TRBV6-6 and TRBJ2-7; TRBD1 is a possible D gene (6 bases). Between the trimmed V and J ends, which lost 6 bases and 1 base, there was a span of 19 bases. Germline values: CDR1 MNHNY, CDR2 SVGAGI (reference sequence). The length of the CDR3 is 16 residues. Here the CDR3 reads CASSYFDRFTSYEQYF. The CDR3 DNA sequence: TGTGCCAGCAGCTATTTTGACAGGTTTACATCCTACGAGCAGTACTTC.

This chain uses TRBV9 with TRBJ2-3; D gene uncertain. CDR3 length: 14 residues. The V and J ends lost 0 bases and 6 bases respectively, with 11 bases between them. Germline V gene lookup returns CDR1 SGDLS and CDR2 YYNGEE. CDR3 region: CASSVATQSDTQYF. The CDR3, as DNA: TGTGCCAGCAGCGTAGCTACCCAATCGGATACGCAGTATTTT.

The gene calls are TRBV6-1 and TRBJ1-2; 10 bases map to TRBD1. V shed 5 bases, J shed 2 bases, and the junction held 5 bases outside the gene matches. The V gene's germline CDR1 is MNHNS and CDR2 SASEGT. The length of the CDR3 is 15 residues. The DNA for the CDR3 is TGTGCCAGCAGTCCCTGGACAGGGGGAAACTATGGCTACACCTTC. Its translation is CASSPWTGGNYGYTF.

The V and J genes are TRBV7-2 and TRBJ2-2; D not resolved. Trimming left V 0 bases short and J 6 bases short, with 5 bases between. Looked up from germline, CDR1 is SGHTA and CDR2 is FQGNSA. The CDR3 has 13 residues. The CDR3 coding sequence is TGTGCCAGCAGCTTAGCGATTGCCGGGGAGCTGTTTTTT. Its translation is CASSLAIAGELFF. The full variable domain, its missing parts supplied by reference TRBV7-2 and TRBJ2-2, is GAGVSQSPSNKVTEKGKDVELRCDPISGHTALYWYRQSLGQGLEFLIYFQGNSAPDKSGLPSDRFSAERTGGSVSTLTIQRTQQEDSAVYLCASSLAIAGELFFGEGSRLTVL.

The J gene is TRBJ2-2, the V gene TRBV5-4, with 7 bases lining up with TRBD2. Germline CDR1 SGHNT, CDR2 YYREEE (reference sequence). The CDR3 contains 15 residues. Trimming removed 4 bases from V and 1 base from J; junction bases left unmatched: 4. The CDR3 region is CASSPPSGNTGELFF. The DNA of the CDR3 is TGTGCCAGCAGCCCTCCTAGCGGGAACACCGGGGAGCTGTTTTTT.

The chain employs TRBV19 and TRBJ2-2; 8 bases are a match to TRBD1. V shed 6 bases, J shed 7 bases, and the junction held 13 bases outside the gene matches. Germline values: CDR1 LNHDA, CDR2 SQIVND (reference sequence). This CDR3 has 16 residues. CDR3 DNA sequence: TGTGCCAGTAGCAGAAACGGACAGGGTCTGGGCGGGGAGCTGTTTTTT. Its translation: CASSRNGQGLGGELFF. The full variable domain, rest sourced from reference TRBV19 and TRBJ2-2, is DGGITQSPKYLFRKEGQNVTLSCEQNLNHDAMYWYRQDPGQGLRLIYYSQIVNDFQKGDIAEGYSVSREKKESFPLTVTSAQKNPTAFYLCASSRNGQGLGGELFFGEGSRLTVL.

V and J are TRBV10-3 and TRBJ2-5, with TRBD2 matching 10 bases. Germline CDR1 and CDR2: ENHRY and SYGVKD. After removal of 4 bases from V and 6 bases from J, the junction contained 14 bases not matched to a gene. The CDR3 is 17 amino acids. The CDR3 sequence: CAISGPSASGSVKTQYF. In nucleotides, the CDR3 is TGTGCCATCAGTGGCCCCTCGGCTAGCGGGAGTGTGAAGACCCAGTACTTC.

The genes are TRBV12-5 and TRBJ2-1; D may correspond to TRBD1 or TRBD2 (5 bases each). This CDR3 spans 13 amino acids. Germline CDR1 is LGHNT and CDR2 is FRNRAP. Trimming took 4 bases from V and 7 from J, leaving 11 bases between them. CDR3 protein: CASGWGSRNEQFF. The CDR3 nucleotides are TGTGCTAGTGGTTGGGGGAGTAGGAATGAGCAGTTCTTC.

This clone was counted once. The CDR3 loop reads CASSPPSGGNSYEQYF. The CDR3 nucleotides read TGTGCCAGCTCACCACCTAGCGGGGGAAATTCCTACGAGCAGTACTTC. The chain combines TRBV18 with TRBJ2-7; TRBD2 matches 9 bases. This CDR3 spans 16 amino acids. From germline, CDR1 is KGHSH and CDR2 LQKENI. V lost 0 bases to trimming and J lost 1 base; unmatched junction nucleotides: 4.

This chain connects TRBV5-1 to TRBJ2-2, with TRBD2 identical over 9 bases. Trimming took 0 bases from V and 2 from J; bases not matched to a gene: 17. This CDR3 spans 21 amino acids. CDR1 and CDR2 from the germline V gene are SGHRS and YFSETQ. The CDR3 spells CASSLGTQPGLAGPNTGELFF. CDR3 DNA sequence: TGCGCCAGCAGCTTGGGGACCCAACCGGGACTAGCAGGACCTAACACCGGGGAGCTGTTTTTT. Using reference TRBV5-1 and TRBJ2-2 for the parts outside the CDR3, the full variable domain is KAGVTQTPRYLIKTRGQQVTLSCSPISGHRSVSWYQQTPGQGLQFLFEYFSETQRNKGNFPGRFSGRQFSNSRSEMNVSTLELGDSALYLCASSLGTQPGLAGPNTGELFFGEGSRLTVL.

The chain uses TRBV21-1 and TRBJ2-7; the tabulated D call, TRBD2, remains unverified against the DNA. TRBV21-1 is listed as a pseudogene. The CDR3 spans 17 residues. Here the CDR3 DNA reads TGTGCCAGCAGCGCACCCTACAGTGACGGGAGCAAAAGCGAGCAGTACTTC. Protein: CASSAPYSDGSKSEQYF.

The rearrangement links TRBV7-8 to TRBJ1-5; the D is unclear. CDR1 SGHVS and CDR2 FQNEAQ come from the germline V gene. The germline V and J ends were trimmed by 5 bases and 0 bases, with 14 bases remaining between them. CDR3 size: 16 residues. CDR3 DNA sequence: TGTGCCAGCAGCCCTTGGACCGGTTATAGCAATCAGCCCCAGCATTTT. It codes for CASSPWTGYSNQPQHF.

The rearrangement joins TRBV5-4 to TRBJ2-1; D remains unclear. Germline V gives CDR1 SGHNT, CDR2 YYREEE (reference sequence). This CDR3 is built from 12 residues. Trimming took 0 bases from V and 9 from J, leaving 7 bases between them. For the CDR3, the DNA is TGTGCCAGCAGCTTGGACTGGGGTGAGCAGTTCTTC. Translated, it gives CASSLDWGEQFF.

In its sample, this clone was seen once. The V and J genes are TRBV7-2 and TRBJ2-3; D uncertain. This CDR3 spans 13 amino acids. Deletions cut 4 bases from V and 7 bases from J, with 12 bases between. The germline gives CDR1 SGHTA, CDR2 FQGNSA. CDR3 DNA sequence: TGTGCCAGCAGCTCCTTCTCGGTAAATACGCAGTATTTT. Its translation is CASSSFSVNTQYF. The whole variable domain, filled in from reference TRBV7-2 and TRBJ2-3, reads GAGVSQSPSNKVTEKGKDVELRCDPISGHTALYWYRQSLGQGLEFLIYFQGNSAPDKSGLPSDRFSAERTGGSVSTLTIQRTQQEDSAVYLCASSSFSVNTQYFGPGTRLTVL.

V and J are TRBV7-9 and TRBJ2-7; 7 nucleotides line up with TRBD1. The CDR3 sequence is 15 residues long. Per the germline V gene, CDR1 is SEHNR and CDR2 is FQNEAQ (reference sequence). J lost 2 bases, V lost 7 bases, and 11 bases had no gene match. The CDR3 DNA follows: TGTGCCAGCACGCCACCAGGGACAGTGGCCTACGAGCAGTACTTC. It encodes CASTPPGTVAYEQYF. The whole variable domain, filled in from reference TRBV7-9 and TRBJ2-7, reads DTGVSQNPRHKITKRGQNVTFRCDPISEHNRLYWYRQTLGQGPEFLTYFQNEAQLEKSRLLSDRFSAERPKGSFSTLEIQRTEQGDSAMYLCASTPPGTVAYEQYFGPGTRLTVT.

The chain links TRBV18 to TRBJ1-1; D unresolved. CDR3 length equals 14 residues. V was pared by 3 bases and J by 4 bases, with 12 bases between. Per the germline V gene, CDR1 is KGHSH and CDR2 is LQKENI. The CDR3 coding sequence is TGTGCCAGCTCACCCTCGGTTGGAGGCACTGAAGCTTTCTTT. This encodes CASSPSVGGTEAFF. Combining the CDR3 with reference TRBV18 and TRBJ1-1 gives the whole variable domain NAGVMQNPRHLVRRRGQEARLRCSPMKGHSHVYWYRQLPEEGLKFMVYLQKENIIDESGMPKERFSAEFPKEGPSILRIQQVVRGDSAAYFCASSPSVGGTEAFFGQGTRLTVV.

This clone occurred a few times. The chain uses TRBV5-1 and TRBJ2-1; 8 nucleotides line up with TRBD1. Germline CDR1 reads SGHRS; CDR2 reads YFSETQ. The CDR3 consists of 16 residues. Losses at the gene ends were 5 bases for V and 4 bases for J; bases not matched to a gene: 11. The chain's CDR3 is CASRATGASLYNEQFF. The CDR3 region has the DNA TGCGCCAGCAGGGCGACAGGGGCTTCTCTTTACAATGAGCAGTTCTTC.

V is TRBV18 and J is TRBJ1-1; D not certain. Trimming cost V 6 bases and J 0 bases, with 11 bases left between them. Germline values: CDR1 KGHSH, CDR2 LQKENI. The CDR3 has 14 residues. CDR3 amino acids: CASSQATVNTEAFF. In DNA form, the CDR3 reads TGTGCCAGCTCTCAAGCGACGGTGAACACTGAAGCTTTCTTT.

This clone was seen more than once but under ten times. The chain couples TRBV2 to TRBJ2-2, with D perhaps TRBD1 (6 bases). V was trimmed by 7 bases and J by 7 bases, leaving 13 bases between them. CDR3 length equals 13 residues. Per the germline V gene, CDR1 is SNHLY and CDR2 is FYNNEI. Here the CDR3 DNA reads TGTGCCAGCACAGGGGCCCCGAGCGGGGAGCTGTTTTTT. Encoded protein: CASTGAPSGELFF.

For the CDR3, the DNA is TGCGCCAGCAGCCCGAGTAGCACCTACAATGAGCAGTTCTTC. It is translated as CASSPSSTYNEQFF. The chain couples TRBV10-2 to TRBJ2-1; no clear D gene. The CDR3 covers 14 residues. Germline CDR1 WSHSY, CDR2 SAAADI. V dropped 6 bases and J dropped 2 bases, with 11 bases sitting between them.

The V call is TRBV5-1, the J call TRBJ2-7; TRBD2 matches 11 bases. Germline V lookup: CDR1 SGHRS, CDR2 YFSETQ. The CDR3 length is 16 residues. V shed 4 bases, J shed 2 bases, and the junction held 8 bases outside the gene matches. The CDR3 DNA sequence: TGCGCCAGCAGCAGGGTAGCGGGAGGGGCCGCCTACGAGCAGTACTTC. It yields the protein CASSRVAGGAAYEQYF.

V gene TRBV7-9 combines with J gene TRBJ2-1, with 11 bases aligning to TRBD2. Trimming cost V 2 bases and J 4 bases; bases outside gene matches: 10. The CDR3 loop spans 18 amino acids. CDR1 is SEHNR, CDR2 FQNEAQ, per germline (reference sequence). CDR3 in amino acids: CASSLTPLTSGRYNEQFF. As DNA, the CDR3 is TGTGCCAGCAGCTTAACCCCCTTAACTAGCGGGAGATACAATGAGCAGTTCTTC. Together with reference TRBV7-9 and TRBJ2-1, the CDR3 gives the full variable domain: DTGVSQNPRHKITKRGQNVTFRCDPISEHNRLYWYRQTLGQGPEFLTYFQNEAQLEKSRLLSDRFSAERPKGSFSTLEIQRTEQGDSAMYLCASSLTPLTSGRYNEQFFGPGTRLTVL.